A selection of T cell receptor beta chains follows, all from one sample in a study of blood T cell repertoires in COVID-19. TCRdb's table, derived via immunoSEQ multiplex PCR, lists solely in-frame clones and lacks some. The sample lists approximately 290,000 clones; roughly 89% were seen once. Specimen: peripheral blood. The receptors shown here come from a man under 40 with acute or convalescent COVID-19. Both conserved end residues are part of each CDR3. The size field is filled for only some rows; it gives once, few, many or a size class.

clone_size,v_call,j_call,cdr3_aa
.,TRBV4-1,TRBJ1-5,CASSQFVRTGDSNQPQHF
.,TRBV30,TRBJ1-5,CAWSVVQGKRQPQHF
.,TRBV30,TRBJ2-7,CAGATGVLYEQYF
.,TRBV7-8,TRBJ2-3,CASSLGGGGSVLTDTQYF
.,TRBV5-1,TRBJ1-2,CASSFGGSIGGYTF
.,TRBV19,TRBJ1-1,CASSRGVTEAFF
.,TRBV15,TRBJ1-2,CATSRDRGSYGYTF
few,TRBV29-1,TRBJ1-6,CSATEGANSPLHF
.,TRBV7-9,TRBJ1-1,CASSLTGQKTEAFF
.,TRBV12-3/TRBV12-4,TRBJ1-2,CASSRTGTGVWAF
.,TRBV14,TRBJ2-5,CASSHGETQYF
.,TRBV9,TRBJ1-2,CASSVVASTDYGYTF
.,TRBV28,TRBJ1-2,CASSLIWGANYGYTF
.,TRBV19,TRBJ1-2,CASTKTTGEAGYTF
.,TRBV10-3,TRBJ1-2,CAIGQGQGGYTF
.,TRBV29-1,TRBJ2-3,CSAPPGGSTDTQYF
.,TRBV19,TRBJ1-4,CASRLMWRPGGEKLFF
once,TRBV7-9,TRBJ2-1,CASTSRGGTSGGEQFF
few,TRBV5-1,TRBJ2-5,CASSLGGGETQYF
.,TRBV28,TRBJ2-1,CASSLPGGRVNEQFF
.,TRBV5-8,TRBJ2-3,CASRMNTAVFTDTQYF
few,TRBV15,TRBJ1-3,CATSRDRNTIYF
.,TRBV6-2/TRBV6-3,TRBJ1-2,CASSWQGGGYGYTF
.,TRBV29-1,TRBJ2-1,CSVGRLGGSYNEQFF
.,TRBV24-1,TRBJ2-1,CAIGLAGGQDEQFF
.,TRBV11-2,TRBJ1-1,CASSLVYPGFMNTEAFF
.,TRBV5-4,TRBJ1-1,CASSVTQGANGAFF
once,TRBV5-1,TRBJ1-1,CASSLTGPNTEAFF
.,TRBV5-6,TRBJ1-5,CASSLRGGGSNQPQHF
.,TRBV10-1,TRBJ2-2,CATARANTGELFF
.,TRBV15,TRBJ2-3,CATSRGGSGGPPDTQYF
once,TRBV9,TRBJ2-1,CASSDGGGYNEQFF
few,TRBV6-5,TRBJ2-7,CASSYRRQGYEQYF
.,TRBV9,TRBJ2-7,CASSVVDFPNEQYF
.,TRBV7-2,TRBJ1-2,CASSPGLRTGGRGYTF
.,TRBV7-2,TRBJ1-1,CASSSYLDRPFF
.,TRBV7-2,TRBJ1-1,CASSQQSLVLTPEAFF
.,TRBV6-4,TRBJ2-2,CASRTTWQAGELFF
.,TRBV28,TRBJ2-7,CASSAGGSSYEQYF
.,TRBV20-1,TRBJ1-1,CSVVDEAFF
.,TRBV4-1,TRBJ1-2,CASSLSFTGARVGYTF
.,TRBV11-2,TRBJ2-3,CASSHGWRASTDTQYF
.,TRBV9,TRBJ1-3,CASSALAGGVNTIYF
.,TRBV9,TRBJ1-4,CASSPPYAEKLFF
.,TRBV5-1,TRBJ1-2,CASSLDNYGYTF
.,TRBV4-2,TRBJ1-2,CASSQGVGGYGYTF
few,TRBV19,TRBJ1-2,CASSMERVGYTF
.,TRBV30,TRBJ1-6,CAWNLNSPLHF
.,TRBV10-1,TRBJ2-5,CASSDSDRRAQYF
.,TRBV20-1,TRBJ1-5,CSASPGTGYNQPQHF
.,TRBV4-1,TRBJ2-4,CASSQPRTTIAKNIQYF
once,TRBV18,TRBJ2-3,CASSPRTGGSTDTQYF
many,TRBV19,TRBJ1-5,CASSIDSFNQPQHF
.,TRBV7-9,TRBJ1-1,CASSLTGYTEAFF
.,TRBV28,TRBJ1-1,CASSPLQGLGAFF
.,TRBV7-8,TRBJ2-7,CASSLGTLAEREQYF
.,TRBV9,TRBJ1-6,CASSVAEGALNSPLHF